One sample yielded the 27 T cell receptor beta chains listed below, sequenced in a study of blood T cell repertoires in COVID-19. Some clones are missing from TCRdb's copy, which holds only in-frame ones; the method was immunoSEQ multiplex PCR. The repertoire has about 150,000 clones, more than 80% of them found once; the top ten carry around 4.8%. The sample consisted of peripheral blood. These receptors were obtained from a human donor in a cohort sampled during active COVID-19.

This sequence joins TRBV5-6 and TRBJ1-1; D is possibly TRBD1 (6 bases). The CDR3 totals 18 residues. Germline CDR1 SGHDT, CDR2 YYEEEE. V was clipped by 4 bases and J by 0 bases, with 22 bases between them. The CDR3 DNA reads as TGTGCCAGCAGCGGTGACGTGACAGGTGGAGGCTTGAACACTGAAGCTTTCTTT. Its translation: CASSGDVTGGGLNTEAFF.

This chain links TRBV29-1 with TRBJ1-1; 8 bases fit TRBD1. CDR1 and CDR2 from the germline V gene are SQVTM and ANQGSEA. The CDR3 is 13 residues long. The trim removed 7 bases at V and 3 bases at J, leaving 7 bases unmatched. CDR3 sequence (DNA): TGCAGCGGGGGACAGGCCGCTGACACTGAAGCTTTCTTT. Translated, it gives CSGGQAADTEAFF.

The V call is TRBV10-3, the J call TRBJ1-1; D gene unclear. The CDR3 is 17 amino acids. The V end was cut by 2 bases, the J end by 1 base, with 17 bases between. CDR1 is ENHRY, CDR2 SYGVKD, per germline. CDR3 sequence: CAISESEGVGRNTEAFF. CDR3 bases: TGTGCCATCAGTGAGAGCGAAGGAGTAGGGAGGAACACTGAAGCTTTCTTT.

This clone came up once. The chain combines TRBV19 with TRBJ1-5; D is undetermined. The CDR3 length is 15 residues. Germline V gene lookup returns CDR1 LNHDA and CDR2 SQIVND (reference sequence). V shed 5 bases and J shed 0 bases, with 11 bases lying between them. Here the CDR3 DNA reads TGTGCCAGTAGTGAACGGGTCAATAGCAATCAGCCCCAGCATTTT. Its translation is CASSERVNSNQPQHF.

This chain joins TRBV11-2 and TRBJ1-2; no clear D gene. V was cut by 1 base and J by 7 bases, with 7 bases left in between. The germline CDR1 and CDR2 sequences are SGHAT and FQNNGV. The CDR3 has 12 amino acids. The CDR3 DNA is TGTGCCAGCAGCTTAGTTCTCTCTGGCTACACCTTC. It specifies CASSLVLSGYTF.

This chain joins TRBV5-1 and TRBJ2-7, with 9 positions matching TRBD2. CDR3 size: 16 residues. The germline V gene has CDR1 SGHRS and CDR2 YFSETQ. The V and J ends lost 7 bases and 0 bases, in that order; junction bases with no gene match: 11. Here the CDR3 DNA reads TGCGCCAGCCAGCCACTAGCGGGCGGCAGCTCCTACGAGCAGTACTTC. This encodes CASQPLAGGSSYEQYF.

This rearrangement joins TRBV29-1 to TRBJ2-1; 11 nucleotides match TRBD2. The germline gives CDR1 SQVTM, CDR2 ANQGSEA. The CDR3 is 20 amino acids. Unmatched junction bases numbered 15, after V lost 0 bases and J lost 2 bases. The CDR3 DNA reads as TGCAGCGTTGAAGATGTGAGTGGACTAGCGGGCCCCACCACCTACAATGAGCAGTTCTTC. This sequence encodes CSVEDVSGLAGPTTYNEQFF.

V and J are TRBV5-3 and TRBJ2-1; 9 positions agree with TRBD2. TRBV5-3 belongs to the ORF category, with a function that is uncertain. Trimming at V came to 5 bases and at J to 5 bases, leaving 14 bases not matched to a gene. The CDR3 covers 17 residues. CDR3 sequence reads: CARRCPSGTPSNNEQFF. CDR3 DNA sequence: TGTGCCAGAAGATGTCCTAGCGGGACCCCTTCGAACAATGAGCAGTTCTTC.

J is TRBJ2-5 and V is TRBV18; TRBD1 might be the D (7 bases). There are 15 residues in the CDR3. The V end was cut by 4 bases, the J end by 0 bases, with 12 bases between. The germline CDR1 and CDR2 sequences are KGHSH and LQKENI. The CDR3 protein is CASSRGDSHQETQYF. The DNA for the CDR3 is TGTGCCAGCTCACGCGGGGACAGCCACCAAGAGACCCAGTACTTC.

The chain joins TRBV7-6 to TRBJ2-1, with 7 bases matching TRBD1. V shed 2 bases, J shed 0 bases, and the junction held 4 bases outside the gene matches. Per the germline V gene, CDR1 is SGHVS and CDR2 is FNYEAQ. There are 16 residues in the CDR3. The CDR3 DNA reads as TGTGCCAGCAGCTTACACCGGACAGGCTCCTACAATGAGCAGTTCTTC. Translated, it gives CASSLHRTGSYNEQFF.

The chain recombines TRBV5-1 with TRBJ1-5, with a possible D match to TRBD1 (6 bases). The V end lost 4 bases, the J end lost 4 bases, and 15 bases lay between the germline ends. The germline V gene has CDR1 SGHRS and CDR2 YFSETQ. This CDR3 is built from 15 residues. The CDR3: CASSLLGGRNQPQHF. In DNA, the CDR3 is TGCGCCAGCAGCCTCCTTGGGGGCAGAAATCAGCCCCAGCATTTT. The variable domain in full, completed from reference TRBV5-1 and TRBJ1-5, reads KAGVTQTPRYLIKTRGQQVTLSCSPISGHRSVSWYQQTPGQGLQFLFEYFSETQRNKGNFPGRFSGRQFSNSRSEMNVSTLELGDSALYLCASSLLGGRNQPQHFGDGTRLSIL.

Only a few counts were recorded for this clone. The J gene is TRBJ1-4, the V gene TRBV3-1 (or the pseudogene TRBV3-2); D remains unclear. Deletions cut 1 base from V and 1 base from J, with 7 bases between. The CDR3 spans 15 residues. The germline CDR1 and CDR2 sequences are LGHDT and YNNKEL (reference sequence). CDR3 nucleotide sequence: TGTGCCAGCAGCCAAGCACGAGGAACTAATGAAAAACTGTTTTTT. Amino acids: CASSQARGTNEKLFF.

The genes are TRBV9 and TRBJ1-2, with 9 bases lining up with TRBD1. Trimming cost V 0 bases and J 0 bases; bases outside gene matches: 9. Germline V CDR1 and CDR2: SGDLS, YYNGEE. The CDR3 has 18 residues. The CDR3 loop reads CASSVDVTGGATNYGYTF. The CDR3, as DNA: TGTGCCAGCAGCGTAGACGTGACAGGGGGAGCTACTAACTATGGCTACACCTTC.

This chain connects TRBV7-3 to TRBJ1-2; 11 nucleotides align to TRBD1. CDR1 SGHTA and CDR2 FQGTGA come from the germline V gene. V was clipped by 3 bases and J by 8 bases; unmatched bases: 14. CDR3 length equals 17 residues. DNA for the CDR3: TGTGCCAGCAGCTTGGGTAGCGGACAGGGGGCCCGCTCAGGCTACACCTTC. This gives the protein CASSLGSGQGARSGYTF.

The chain joins TRBV13 to TRBJ1-1; D is unclear. Germline CDR1 PRHDT, CDR2 FYEKMQ (reference sequence). The V gene lost 1 base and the J gene lost 3 bases, with 9 bases spanning the gap. The CDR3 totals 14 residues. CDR3: CASSLVLGDTEAFF. CDR3 sequence (DNA): TGTGCCAGCAGCTTAGTGCTGGGCGACACTGAAGCTTTCTTT.

The V and J genes are TRBV7-9 and TRBJ2-2; a weak D match, TRBD2 (6 bases). Trimming stripped 5 bases from V and 2 bases from J, with 15 bases between. The CDR3 totals 16 residues. Germline CDR1 SEHNR, CDR2 FQNEAQ (reference sequence). CDR3 sequence (DNA): TGTGCCAGCAGCGCGTACCGGGACTCCAACACCGGGGAGCTGTTTTTT. It encodes CASSAYRDSNTGELFF.

V usage is TRBV11-2 and J usage is TRBJ2-2; TRBD1 might be the D (5 bases). The CDR3 runs 16 residues. The germline V gene has CDR1 SGHAT and CDR2 FQNNGV. The V gene lost 5 bases and the J gene lost 5 bases, with 18 bases spanning the gap. CDR3 amino acids: CASSPGWGLETGELFF. For the CDR3, the DNA is TGTGCCAGCAGCCCTGGCTGGGGCCTGGAAACCGGGGAGCTGTTTTTT.

The chain joins TRBV10-3 to TRBJ1-5; 7 bases map to TRBD1. The CDR3 runs 14 residues. Germline trimming cut 6 bases from V and 0 bases from J; bases unmatched to any gene: 2. Germline CDR1 is ENHRY and CDR2 is SYGVKD. CDR3 nucleotides: TGTGCCATCAGGGGACAGTATAGCAATCAGCCCCAGCATTTT. Its translation is CAIRGQYSNQPQHF.

This clone was recorded only once. CDR3 nucleotide sequence: TGTGCCAGCAGCCAGGGACTAGCGGTTACCTACGAGCAGTACGTC. This gives the protein CASSQGLAVTYEQYV. The chain joins TRBV5-5 to TRBJ2-7, with 11 nucleotides matching TRBD2. CDR1 is SGHKS and CDR2 is YYEKEE in the germline V gene (reference sequence). J gave up 2 bases and V 4 bases, and 5 bases lay outside the gene matches. There are 15 residues in the CDR3.

The rearrangement uses TRBV6-5 and TRBJ2-1, with TRBD2 as a possible D gene (5 bases). V dropped 6 bases and J dropped 11 bases, with 20 bases sitting between them. From germline, CDR1 is MNHEY and CDR2 SVGAGI. There are 14 residues in the CDR3. CDR3 amino acids: CASSRGTDRSKQFF. In DNA, the CDR3 is TGTGCCAGCAGCCGGGGAACGGACCGATCTAAGCAGTTCTTC.

The chain employs TRBV9 and TRBJ2-2; maybe TRBD2 (6 bases). The V gene's germline CDR1 is SGDLS and CDR2 YYNGEE. Trimming removed 0 bases at V and 4 bases at J, with 10 bases between. The CDR3 totals 15 residues. The CDR3 reads CASSVGGVFTGELFF. The CDR3 DNA is TGTGCCAGCAGCGTAGGGGGGGTATTCACCGGGGAGCTGTTTTTT.

The chain recombines TRBV27 with TRBJ2-3; 7 nucleotides match TRBD1. Germline CDR1 is MNHEY and CDR2 is SMNVEV (reference sequence). V lost 10 bases, J lost 7 bases, and 5 bases stayed unmatched. CDR3 length equals 11 residues. The CDR3 reads CATKDRYTQYF. CDR3 nucleotide sequence: TGTGCCACCAAGGACAGGTATACGCAGTATTTT.

The rearrangement links TRBV18 to TRBJ1-2; 11 nucleotides agree with TRBD1. Germline CDR1 reads KGHSH; CDR2 reads LQKENI. The CDR3 contains 14 residues. The trim removed 5 bases at V and 8 bases at J, leaving 7 bases unmatched. The CDR3 spells CASSADRGRRGYTF. The CDR3 DNA is TGTGCCAGCTCAGCGGACAGGGGGCGCAGGGGCTACACCTTC.

The chain carries TRBV19 and TRBJ2-1; D gene uncertain. V was shortened by 1 base and J by 6 bases, with 13 bases between the two germline ends. The CDR3 has 15 residues. Germline CDR1 LNHDA, CDR2 SQIVND (reference sequence). CDR3 sequence reads: CASSIGHNPLNEQFF. In DNA form, the CDR3 reads TGTGCCAGTAGTATAGGACACAACCCTCTCAATGAGCAGTTCTTC.

The chain employs TRBV5-1 and TRBJ1-2; the match to TRBD1 covers 8 bases. From germline, CDR1 is SGHRS and CDR2 YFSETQ. After removal of 0 bases from V and 6 bases from J, the junction contained 4 bases not matched to a gene. This CDR3 is 14 amino acids long. The CDR3 loop reads CASSLGRGLDGYTF. Here the CDR3 DNA reads TGCGCCAGCAGCTTGGGCAGGGGGCTGGATGGCTACACCTTC.

The chain couples TRBV19 to TRBJ1-4; 7 nucleotides align to TRBD1. CDR1 is LNHDA and CDR2 is SQIVND in the germline V gene (reference sequence). The length of the CDR3 is 14 residues. The junction had 5 bases not matched to a gene; V was cut back by 4 bases and J by 6 bases. The CDR3 loop is CASSRTGGDEKLFF. The CDR3, as DNA: TGTGCCAGTAGTAGGACAGGCGGGGATGAAAAACTGTTTTTT.

This clone was seen a single time. The V gene is TRBV24-1, the J gene TRBJ2-3; 7 nucleotides align to TRBD1. V was pared by 3 bases and J by 1 base, with 6 bases of the junction left unmatched. Germline V CDR1 and CDR2: KGHDR, SFDVKD. The CDR3 extends over 16 amino acids. The CDR3: CATSDAGTVRTDTQYF. In DNA form, the CDR3 reads TGTGCCACCAGTGATGCCGGGACAGTACGCACAGATACGCAGTATTTT.